The entry that follows covers one TCR beta chain sequence. This specimen comes from a study of patients and donors after allogeneic stem cell transplantation. TCRdb analysed the RT-PCR reads with MiXCR anew, one entry per CDR3 protein. The data hold 25,000 or so distinct CDR3 sequences, with roughly 30% observed a single time. The sequenced sample was blood, either unsorted or a sorted T cell fraction (not recorded which). The receptor comes from a human donor who was either an allogeneic HSCT recipient or a stem cell or donor lymphocyte infusion donor (not recorded which). It is not recorded whose cells these are; they may come from a transplant donor.

CDR3 loop: CASSLAGRGAQETQYF. The DNA for the CDR3 is TGTGCCAGCAGCTTAGCGGGTCGGGGGGCCCAAGAGACCCAGTACTTC. The rearrangement links TRBV13 to TRBJ2-5, with D perhaps matching TRBD2 (7 bases). With 1 base removed from V and 1 base from J, the gap between germline ends came to 13 bases. This CDR3 comprises 16 residues. CDR1 is PRHDT and CDR2 is FYEKMQ in the germline V gene (reference sequence).